This TCR beta chain is from a study of blood T cell repertoires in COVID-19. Trimming shortened V by 3 bases and J by 6 bases, and 15 bases separated the two germline ends. This CDR3 spans 14 amino acids. Looked up from germline, CDR1 is MGHRA and CDR2 is YSYEKL. Methods used by the authors: Estimates of nucleated cell counts were drawn from the amplification of reference gene primers. Profiled with immunoSEQ multiplex PCR; TCRdb holds only in-frame clones, not every one. D and trimming come from the DNA, and the V and J calls and clone size come from that table. The sample shows approximately 34,000 clones, roughly 78% of them seen only once.

Sequences were obtained from peripheral blood. The clonotype comes from a woman in her seventies with acute or convalescent COVID-19. The chain recombines TRBV4-1 with TRBJ2-7, with D tentatively TRBD1 (6 bases). DNA of the CDR3: TGCGCCAGCAGCCAGTTACTACAGGGCGGCGAGCAGTACTTC. Translating it yields CASSQLLQGGEQYF.